This TCR beta chain derives from a study of shared clonotypes between healthy human individuals. CDR1 SNHLY and CDR2 FYNNEI come from the germline V gene. CDR3 length equals 14 residues. The V end lost 1 base, the J end lost 4 bases, and 8 bases lay between the germline ends. Clones were sequenced by immunoSEQ multiplex PCR, and TCRdb holds only the in-frame ones, with some missing. The sample lists about 2 million clones; 85% to 95% were seen once. Broader study findings: Sequencing depth was predicted to influence how clonotypes are shared among donors.

Comments on this clone: Its antigen remains unknown.

The TCR sequence derives from a man aged 18 to 30 in good health. The sequencing input was naive CD4+ T cells sorted from blood. Regarding subset: CD45RA+ positively selected. The chain links TRBV2 to TRBJ1-5, with D unresolved. Here the CDR3 reads CASSEEGWNQPQHF. The CDR3 DNA is TGTGCCAGCAGTGAAGAAGGGTGGAATCAGCCCCAGCATTTT.